The rows below give T cell receptor beta chains drawn from one sample of a study of blood T cell repertoires in COVID-19. The method was immunoSEQ multiplex PCR; TCRdb's version includes in-frame clones alone and lacks a portion of them. The table lists some 530,000 clones, around 85% of them singletons. Specimen: PBMCs or T cells enriched from blood (not recorded which). The receptors were gathered from a woman in her fifties or sixties who had recovered from COVID-19. Each CDR3 is given with its conserved first and last residue. The D gene is left open where the match is weak. Part of the rows lack a size; the others show once, few, many or a class for expanded clones.

V	J	size	D	DNA	CDR3
TRBV9	TRBJ1-1	NA	NA	TGTGCCAGCAGCGTAGTTCCCCCAGGCTCCAACACTGAAGCTTTCTTT	CASSVVPPGSNTEAFF
TRBV24-1	TRBJ1-1	NA	TRBD1	TGTGCCACCAGGGCCGGGACAGGGGGCATGAACACTGAAGCTTTCTTT	CATRAGTGGMNTEAFF
TRBV5-6	TRBJ2-5	NA	NA	TGTGCCAGCAGCTTGGGAGGTCGAAGCGAGACCCAGTACTTC	CASSLGGRSETQYF
TRBV5-1	TRBJ2-3	NA	NA	TGCGCCAGCCGTTTGGCCTTGGGGGCAGCAGATACGCAGTATTTT	CASRLALGAADTQYF
TRBV7-2	TRBJ2-3	NA	TRBD2	TGTGCCAGCAGCTTATATCTAGCGGGGGGCCTCAGCACAGATACGCAGTATTTT	CASSLYLAGGLSTDTQYF
TRBV29-1	TRBJ2-7	once	NA	TGCAGCGCGTTACTCCCCTCGTCCCGGGGACACCTCTACGAGCAGTACTTC	CSALLPSSRGHLYEQYF
TRBV19	TRBJ1-5	NA	TRBD1	TGTGCCAGTAGTATCGACAGGGTGGATCAGCCCCAGCATTTT	CASSIDRVDQPQHF
TRBV7-2	TRBJ1-1	NA	TRBD1	TGTGCCAGCAGCTCACAGGGGAGTGGGACTGAAGCTTTCTTT	CASSSQGSGTEAFF
TRBV30	TRBJ1-5	NA	NA	TGTGCCTGGAGTGTACGGGGTGAGCAGCCCCAGCATTTT	CAWSVRGEQPQHF
TRBV4-1	TRBJ2-3	NA	TRBD2	TGCGCCAGCAGCCAAGAGTACTCGACTAGCGGTTATGATACGCAGTATTTT	CASSQEYSTSGYDTQYF
TRBV29-1	TRBJ1-1	few	NA	TGCAGCGTTGGGGCAGCCGGCACTGAAGCTTTCTTT	CSVGAAGTEAFF
TRBV13	TRBJ2-3	many	NA	TGTGCCAGCAGGCCGACAGCCACAGATACGCAGTATTTT	CASRPTATDTQYF
TRBV11-3	TRBJ2-3	NA	TRBD1	TGTGCCAGCAGCTCCAGGAGAGCCGGGACAGGTCTCACAGATACGCAGTATTTT	CASSSRRAGTGLTDTQYF
TRBV12-5	TRBJ2-2	NA	NA	TGTGCTAGTGGTTTGGTAGTGACTCCTTCCACCGGGGAGCTGTTTTTT	CASGLVVTPSTGELFF
TRBV11-3	TRBJ1-3	NA	NA	TGTGCCAGCAGCTCCTCGTCTGGACAGGGAAACACCATATATTTT	CASSSSSGQGNTIYF
TRBV11-2	TRBJ2-3	NA	NA	TGTGCCAGCAGCTTAGTAGGGTGGGGGCCCGGAGATACGCAGTATTTT	CASSLVGWGPGDTQYF
TRBV20-1	TRBJ1-4	NA	NA	TGCAGTGCTAGCCTAAATGAAAAACTGTTTTTT	CSASLNEKLFF
TRBV2	TRBJ2-7	NA	TRBD2	TGTGCCAGCAGTGGACAGGGACTAGCATCCTACGAGCAGTACTTC	CASSGQGLASYEQYF
TRBV28	TRBJ1-1	NA	NA	TGTGCCAGCAGTTTCAGGAGGGAGGGGGGGAACACTGAAGCTTTCTTT	CASSFRREGGNTEAFF
TRBV19	TRBJ2-2	NA	NA	TGTGCCAGTAGTACGTGGACAGTGAACACCGGGGAGCTGTTTTTT	CASSTWTVNTGELFF
TRBV7-9	TRBJ1-1	NA	NA	TGTGCCAGCAGCCCGGGACTGTTGAACACTGAAGCTTTCTTT	CASSPGLLNTEAFF
TRBV24-1	TRBJ2-1	NA	TRBD2	TGTGCCACCAGTGATTTGAGAGCAGCGGGAAATCACAATGAGCAGTTCTTC	CATSDLRAAGNHNEQFF
TRBV24-1	TRBJ2-5	NA	TRBD1	TGTGCCACCAGTGACTCTCGGGACAGCAAAGAGACCCAGTACTTC	CATSDSRDSKETQYF
TRBV23-1	TRBJ1-5	NA	NA	TGCGCCAGCAGTCAATCGGCGGAGAAACTTAGCAATCAGCCCCAGCATTTT	CASSQSAEKLSNQPQHF
TRBV20-1	TRBJ1-1	NA	NA	TGCAGTGCTTCAACAGGGACTGAAGCTTTCTTT	CSASTGTEAFF
TRBV6-2/TRBV6-3	TRBJ2-3	NA	TRBD2	TGTGCCAGCAGTTCGGGACTAGCGATTCCAGATACGCAGTATTTT	CASSSGLAIPDTQYF
TRBV24-1	TRBJ1-5	few	NA	TGTGCCACCAGTGATGCAGGGATAAGCAATCAGCCCCAGCATTTT	CATSDAGISNQPQHF
TRBV5-1	TRBJ2-2	NA	TRBD2	TGCGCCAGCAGCTTGGCCACTAGCGGGGGGACCGGGGAGCTGTTTTTT	CASSLATSGGTGELFF